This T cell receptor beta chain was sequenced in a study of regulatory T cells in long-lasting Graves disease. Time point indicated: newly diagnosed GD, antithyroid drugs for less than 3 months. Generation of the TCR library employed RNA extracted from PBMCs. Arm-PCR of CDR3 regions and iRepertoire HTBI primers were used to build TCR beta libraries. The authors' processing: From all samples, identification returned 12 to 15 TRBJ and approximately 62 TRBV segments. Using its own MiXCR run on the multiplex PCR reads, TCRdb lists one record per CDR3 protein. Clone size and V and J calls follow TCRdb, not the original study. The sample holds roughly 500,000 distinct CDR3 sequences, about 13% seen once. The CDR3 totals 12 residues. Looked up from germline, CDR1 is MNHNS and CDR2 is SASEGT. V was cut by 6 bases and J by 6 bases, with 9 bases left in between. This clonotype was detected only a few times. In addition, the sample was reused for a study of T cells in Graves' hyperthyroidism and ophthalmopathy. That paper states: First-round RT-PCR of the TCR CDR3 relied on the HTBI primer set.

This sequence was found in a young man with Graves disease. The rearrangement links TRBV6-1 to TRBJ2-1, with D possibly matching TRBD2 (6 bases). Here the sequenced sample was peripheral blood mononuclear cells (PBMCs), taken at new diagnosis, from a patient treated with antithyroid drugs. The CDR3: CASRRETNEQFF. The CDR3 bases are TGTGCCAGCAGGCGGGAAACCAATGAGCAGTTCTTC.